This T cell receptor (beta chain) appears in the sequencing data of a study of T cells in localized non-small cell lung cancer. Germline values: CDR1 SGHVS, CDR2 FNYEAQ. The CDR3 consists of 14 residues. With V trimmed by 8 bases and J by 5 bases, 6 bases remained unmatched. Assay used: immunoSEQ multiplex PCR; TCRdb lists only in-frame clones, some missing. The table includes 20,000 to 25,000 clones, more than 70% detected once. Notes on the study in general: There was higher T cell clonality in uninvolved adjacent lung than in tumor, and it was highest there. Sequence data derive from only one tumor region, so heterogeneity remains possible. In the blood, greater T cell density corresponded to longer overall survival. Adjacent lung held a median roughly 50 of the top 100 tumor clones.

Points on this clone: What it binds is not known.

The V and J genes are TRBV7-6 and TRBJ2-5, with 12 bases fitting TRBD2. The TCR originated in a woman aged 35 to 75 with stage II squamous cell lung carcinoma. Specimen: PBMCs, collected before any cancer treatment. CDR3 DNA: TGTGCCAGCGCGTTACTAGCGGGGGGCGAGACCCAGTACTTC. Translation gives CASALLAGGETQYF.